Described below is a single TCR beta chain sequence and its context. What it binds is not known. The beta constant-region primer was an equimolar mix of two oligonucleotides covering TRBC1 and TRBC2. MiXCR, applied by TCRdb to the UMI-ligation and nested PCR reads, yields one record per CDR3 protein. The sample lists 120,000 to 150,000 distinct CDR3 sequences; about a sixth were seen once. The CDR3 loop spans 16 amino acids. V lost 4 bases and J lost 1; bases outside the gene matches: 7. From germline, CDR1 is SGHRS and CDR2 YFSETQ. These data originate in a study of naive and memory T cell subsets. General study points: In CD4 and CD8 cells, diversity dropped from naive through EMRA. Especially in CD8 cells, naive repertoires contained a few larger clonotypes, possibly CD45RA-re-expressing memory cells.

V gene TRBV5-1 combines with J gene TRBJ2-3; 9 bases map to TRBD1. The TCR sequence derives from a human donor in good health. The specimen sequenced was naive CD4+ T cells from blood. CDR3 DNA sequence: TGCGCCAGCAGCACCGGACAGGGGTTCGGCACAGATACGCAGTATTTT. Translating it yields CASSTGQGFGTDTQYF. The full variable domain, rest sourced from reference TRBV5-1 and TRBJ2-3, is KAGVTQTPRYLIKTRGQQVTLSCSPISGHRSVSWYQQTPGQGLQFLFEYFSETQRNKGNFPGRFSGRQFSNSRSEMNVSTLELGDSALYLCASSTGQGFGTDTQYFGPGTRLTVL.